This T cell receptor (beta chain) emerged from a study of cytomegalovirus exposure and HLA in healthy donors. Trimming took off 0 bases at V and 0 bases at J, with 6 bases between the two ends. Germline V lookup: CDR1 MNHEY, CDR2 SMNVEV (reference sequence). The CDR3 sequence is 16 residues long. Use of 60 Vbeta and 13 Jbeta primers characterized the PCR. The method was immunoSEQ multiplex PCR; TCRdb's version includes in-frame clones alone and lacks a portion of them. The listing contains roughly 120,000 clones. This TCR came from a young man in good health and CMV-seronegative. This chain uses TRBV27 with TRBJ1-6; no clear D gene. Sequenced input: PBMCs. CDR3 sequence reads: CASSLSTSSYNSPLHF. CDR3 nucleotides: TGTGCCAGCAGTTTATCCACGAGCTCCTATAATTCACCCCTCCACTTT.